The 27 T cell receptor beta chains below all came from one sample that was sequenced in a study of blood T cells in healthy people across ages. Through a sample-barcoded 5' primer and a J-beta primer mix, a second PCR was run for roughly 7 to 11 cycles. TCRdb re-derived calls from the 5' RACE reads in MiXCR, one entry per CDR3 protein. Among 850,000 to 1,100,000 distinct CDR3 sequences listed, less than 45% were seen once. Material: blood. Every receptor here comes from a man between 18 and 29 years old in good health.

This clonotype was observed a handful of times. The chain couples TRBV10-3 to TRBJ1-4; 7 nucleotides line up with TRBD1. This CDR3 is 14 amino acids long. With V trimmed by 4 bases and J by 5 bases, 4 bases remained unmatched. Per germline, CDR1 ENHRY and CDR2 SYGVKD. The DNA for the CDR3 is TGTGCCATCAGTGCCACAGGGGCAAATGAAAAACTGTTTTTT. Encoded protein: CAISATGANEKLFF.

In this sample, this clonotype turned up a few times. CDR3 nucleotide sequence: TGTGCCAGCAGTACGACAGGGAATTTAGATTCCCAGTACTTC. Amino acids: CASSTTGNLDSQYF. The chain joins TRBV27 to TRBJ2-5; TRBD1 agrees at 7 bases. From germline, CDR1 is MNHEY and CDR2 SMNVEV (reference sequence). With V trimmed by 5 bases and J by 9 bases, 12 bases remained unmatched. The CDR3 is 14 residues long.

This chain uses TRBV12-3 or TRBV12-4 with TRBJ2-2, with 11 bases identical to TRBD2. With V trimmed by 6 bases and J by 5 bases, 11 bases remained unmatched. The CDR3 has 17 amino acids. The CDR3 coding sequence is TGTGCCAGCAGCAAACTAGCGGGGGCCACGCGAACCGGGGAGCTGTTTTTT. Translating gives CASSKLAGATRTGELFF.

A word on this clonotype: One end of the junction varies from germline; a read error may be responsible. The gene calls are TRBV5-6 and TRBJ1-4; perhaps TRBD1 as D (6 bases). CDR3 length: 14 residues. Germline CDR1 SGHDT, CDR2 YYEEEE. The CDR3 DNA is TGTGCCAGCAGCTACCGGAGAGCAGGGGAAAAACCGTTTTTT. This sequence encodes CASSYRRAGEKPFF.

The chain is built from TRBV28 and TRBJ1-2; the D is unclear. The CDR3 spans 10 residues. V lost 10 bases, J lost 0 bases, and 3 bases lay in between. CDR1 and CDR2 from the germline V gene are MDHEN and SYDVKM. The CDR3 nucleotides are TGTGCCACCGCTAACTATGGCTACACCTTC. Translating gives CATANYGYTF.

V is TRBV9 and J is TRBJ2-2, with 7 positions matching TRBD1. Germline CDR1 SGDLS, CDR2 YYNGEE. The CDR3 has 16 residues. V shed 4 bases, J shed 1 base, and the junction held 7 bases outside the gene matches. CDR3 DNA: TGTGCCAGCAGCCCCCGACAGGGACGGAACACCGGGGAGCTGTTTTTT. Encoded protein: CASSPRQGRNTGELFF.

The V call is TRBV4-3, the J call TRBJ1-1; maybe TRBD1 (5 bases). This CDR3 is 17 amino acids long. Trimming shortened V by 4 bases and J by 0 bases, and 18 bases separated the two germline ends. The germline gives CDR1 LGHNA, CDR2 YSLEER. This CDR3 reads CASSPNPTGRVNTEAFF. The CDR3 bases are TGCGCCAGCAGCCCGAACCCTACGGGACGGGTGAACACTGAAGCTTTCTTT.

V is TRBV28 and J is TRBJ1-5, with a weak D call TRBD1 (5 bases). The CDR3 is 14 residues long. Between the trimmed V and J ends, which lost 6 bases and 7 bases, there was a span of 16 bases. The germline CDR1 and CDR2 sequences are MDHEN and SYDVKM. CDR3 region: CASRDRDHRQPQHF. Written as DNA, the CDR3 is TGTGCCAGCAGAGATCGGGACCACCGGCAGCCCCAGCATTTT.

This clonotype came up many times. The CDR3 region has the DNA TGTGCCAGTTCCAGGGGGCCATACAATGAGCAGTTCTTC. Translated, it gives CASSRGPYNEQFF. The rearrangement links TRBV14 to TRBJ2-1; 8 nucleotides agree with TRBD1. The CDR3 covers 13 residues. In germline, CDR1 is SGHDN, CDR2 FVKESK. The V and J ends lost 9 bases and 4 bases, in that order; junction bases with no gene match: 5.

This clonotype was recorded a few times. This chain links TRBV12-3 or TRBV12-4 with TRBJ2-7, with D perhaps TRBD2 (6 bases). The CDR3 is 14 amino acids. Trimming left V 3 bases short and J 3 bases short, with 12 bases between. This CDR3 reads CASSLGSGDYEQYF. The CDR3 nucleotides are TGTGCCAGCAGTTTGGGGTCGGGGGACTACGAGCAGTACTTC.

This clonotype was counted ten times or more. This CDR3 is CASSLMTVGKDGYTF. CDR3 DNA: TGTGCCAGCAGCTTAATGACGGTTGGGAAGGATGGCTACACCTTC. The V gene is TRBV7-9, the J gene TRBJ1-2; D is undetermined. V was cut by 2 bases and J by 6 bases, with 16 bases left in between. Germline V gene sequence: CDR1 SEHNR, CDR2 FQNEAQ (reference sequence). This CDR3 has 15 residues.

In its sample, this clonotype was seen a few times. This chain links TRBV7-9 with TRBJ1-1; unclear D gene. This CDR3 is 11 amino acids long. V was trimmed by 5 bases and J by 7 bases, leaving 8 bases between them. Germline CDR1 is SEHNR and CDR2 is FQNEAQ (reference sequence). The CDR3 reads CASSVEFEAFF. DNA for the CDR3: TGTGCCAGCAGCGTGGAGTTTGAAGCTTTCTTT.

The chain links TRBV6-1 to TRBJ1-4, with D perhaps matching TRBD1 (6 bases). This CDR3 has 17 amino acids. V lost 1 base, J lost 8 bases, and 20 bases lay in between. The germline V gene has CDR1 MNHNS and CDR2 SASEGT. CDR3 DNA sequence: TGTGCCAGCAGTGAAGGGACAGCCGCACCCGATTGGGAAAAACTGTTTTTT. This translates into CASSEGTAAPDWEKLFF.

This chain links TRBV12-3 or TRBV12-4 with TRBJ2-2; 11 bases agree with TRBD2. This CDR3 region has 17 residues. J lost 0 bases, V lost 5 bases, and 5 bases had no gene match. CDR3 loop: CASSLRTSGSNTGELFF. DNA for the CDR3: TGTGCCAGCAGTCTCCGGACTAGCGGGTCGAACACCGGGGAGCTGTTTTTT.

At least ten counts were recorded for this clonotype. CDR3: CASSVVDSSDTQYF. CDR3 coding DNA: TGTGCCAGCAGCGTAGTTGACAGTTCAGATACGCAGTATTTT. The chain recombines TRBV9 with TRBJ2-3, with a weak D call TRBD1 (5 bases). Germline V gene sequence: CDR1 SGDLS, CDR2 YYNGEE. The CDR3 runs 14 residues. The ends were cut back, 0 bases at V and 4 bases at J, with 9 bases in the middle.

The chain employs TRBV21-1 and TRBJ2-5; TRBD1, the table's D call, lacks a check against the DNA. TRBV21-1 represents a pseudogene. This CDR3 has 15 residues. CDR3 sequence (DNA): TGTGCCAGCAGCACCGTGACAGGGTCCCAAGAGACCCAGTACTTC. Translating gives CASSTVTGSQETQYF.

This chain links TRBV6-2 or TRBV6-3 with TRBJ2-1; 7 bases map to TRBD1. The CDR3 spans 13 residues. CDR1 is MNHEY, CDR2 SVGEGT, per germline. V lost 11 bases and J lost 8; bases outside the gene matches: 12. Here the CDR3 DNA reads TGTGCCTGCCAGCGCGACAGGGTGGATGAGCAGTTCTTC. Its translation: CACQRDRVDEQFF.

This clonotype was observed a handful of times. The chain carries TRBV9 and TRBJ1-2; no firm D call. Per the germline V gene, CDR1 is SGDLS and CDR2 is YYNGEE. Trimming took 4 bases from V and 4 from J, leaving 17 bases between them. This CDR3 region has 15 residues. This CDR3 reads CASSKSDGNGYGYTF. CDR3 nucleotides: TGTGCCAGCAGCAAATCTGACGGAAACGGCTATGGCTACACCTTC.

The chain couples TRBV7-2 to TRBJ1-5; no firm D call. V shed 0 bases and J shed 2 bases, with 5 bases lying between them. CDR1 is SGHTA, CDR2 FQGNSA, per germline. This CDR3 is built from 14 residues. CDR3 protein: CASSLAPGNQPQHF. CDR3 in DNA: TGTGCCAGCAGCTTAGCGCCAGGCAATCAGCCCCAGCATTTT.

This chain links TRBV12-3 or TRBV12-4 with TRBJ2-2; D perhaps matches TRBD1 (5 bases). The CDR3 covers 14 residues. With 7 bases removed from V and 3 bases from J, the gap between germline ends came to 12 bases. CDR3 nucleotides: TGTGCCAGCACCCACAGGCGTTACACCGGGGAGCTGTTTTTT. Protein sequence: CASTHRRYTGELFF.

This chain links TRBV4-1 with TRBJ1-1; D perhaps matches TRBD1 (6 bases). Germline values: CDR1 MGHRA, CDR2 YSYEKL. V lost 7 bases and J 9 bases, leaving 24 bases between the germline ends. This CDR3 is built from 15 residues. The CDR3 DNA reads as TGCGCCAGCACCTCTTATAAGGGGGAAGGGGGAAAAGCTTTCTTT. Protein: CASTSYKGEGGKAFF.

This clonotype was counted between two and nine times. The rearrangement uses TRBV7-2 and TRBJ2-1, with D perhaps matching TRBD2 (5 bases). Per germline, CDR1 SGHTA and CDR2 FQGNSA. The CDR3 spans 15 residues. V lost 0 bases to trimming and J lost 4 bases, with 10 bases between them. The CDR3 DNA reads as TGTGCCAGCAGCTTAGCGAAATCGGGGTACAATGAGCAGTTCTTC. Its protein is CASSLAKSGYNEQFF.

This sequence joins TRBV20-1 and TRBJ2-5, with 8 bases that match TRBD2. This CDR3 spans 16 amino acids. Germline loops: CDR1 DFQATT, CDR2 SNEGSKA (reference sequence). V shed 6 bases and J 4 bases; nucleotides not matched to a gene: 16. CDR3 DNA: TGCAGTGCGCCAGGGATCGGAGGGCTAGCGGGAGAGACCCAGTACTTC. This encodes CSAPGIGGLAGETQYF.

The chain uses TRBV9 and TRBJ2-7, with D possibly being TRBD1 (5 bases). Trimming took 4 bases from V and 7 from J, leaving 27 bases between them. Germline CDR1 reads SGDLS; CDR2 reads YYNGEE. This CDR3 spans 17 amino acids. The CDR3 is CASSPNDRKTSYNEQYF. In nucleotides, the CDR3 is TGTGCCAGCAGCCCGAACGACAGAAAAACTTCCTACAATGAGCAGTACTTC. Drawing the rest from reference TRBV9 and TRBJ2-7, the complete variable domain is DSGVTQTPKHLITATGQRVTLRCSPRSGDLSVYWYQQSLDQGLQFLIQYYNGEERAKGNILERFSAQQFPDLHSELNLSSLELGDSALYFCASSPNDRKTSYNEQYFGPGTRLTVT.

CDR3 nucleotides: TGCAGCGTTGAAGGGACAGGGAGCACCGGGGAGCTGTTTTTT. Translation: CSVEGTGSTGELFF. The chain has TRBV29-1 and TRBJ2-2; 8 nucleotides agree with TRBD1. Per the germline V gene, CDR1 is SQVTM and CDR2 is ANQGSEA. The J segment lost 4 bases and the V segment lost 1 base, leaving 2 bases of the junction unmatched. This CDR3 spans 14 amino acids.

The CDR3 sequence: CSVEEGGVPEAFF. As DNA, the CDR3 is TGCAGCGTTGAAGAGGGCGGGGTCCCTGAAGCTTTCTTT. The rearrangement uses TRBV29-1 and TRBJ1-1, with D unclear. Trimming took off 0 bases at V and 6 bases at J, with 11 bases between the two ends. Germline CDR1 reads SQVTM; CDR2 reads ANQGSEA. This CDR3 comprises 13 residues.

This clonotype was detected a few times. CDR3 sequence reads: CSARRAGSTEAFF. Written as DNA, the CDR3 is TGCAGTGCTAGGCGGGCAGGGAGTACTGAAGCTTTCTTT. The genes are TRBV20-1 and TRBJ1-1; a weak D match, TRBD1 (5 bases). CDR3 length: 13 amino acids. The germline CDR1 and CDR2 sequences are DFQATT and SNEGSKA (reference sequence). Trimming removed 3 bases at V and 5 bases at J, with 13 bases between.